A selection of T cell receptor beta chains follows, all from one sample in a study of blood T cells in healthy people across ages. TCRdb reanalysed the 5' RACE reads using MiXCR and keeps one entry per CDR3 protein. In the table there are about 2 million distinct CDR3 sequences, approximately 50% of which are singletons. The specimen was blood. All receptors come from a woman in her forties in good health. CDR3s include the opening cysteine and the closing phenylalanine or tryptophan. A D gene is named only where the DNA matches it firmly. Clone size appears in some rows only: once, few, many, or a class for an expanded clone.

cdr3_nt | cdr3_aa | j_call | v_call | clone_size | d_call
TGTGCCAGCAGCACCCGGACGTTATACGAGCAGTACTTC | CASSTRTLYEQYF | TRBJ2-7 | TRBV21-1 | NA | NA
TGTGCCAGCAGTTTAGTGACTAGCGGGGGGGCACACACAGATACGCAGTATTTT | CASSLVTSGGAHTDTQYF | TRBJ2-3 | TRBV12-3/TRBV12-4 | NA | TRBD2
TGTGCCAGCTCACCACAACAAGACGAGCAGTACTTC | CASSPQQDEQYF | TRBJ2-7 | TRBV18 | few | NA
TGTGCCAGCAGTTCGGACAGGGCGGTCTTTCAGCCCCAGCATTTT | CASSSDRAVFQPQHF | TRBJ1-5 | TRBV6-6 | NA | TRBD1
TGCAGTGCTAGAGATCAGGGGGCCTCTGGGGCCAACGTCCTGACTTTC | CSARDQGASGANVLTF | TRBJ2-6 | TRBV20-1 | many | TRBD1
TGTGCCAGCATTCCTGGGACAAAACCACCAGGCGCTGGGGCCAACGTCCTGACTTTC | CASIPGTKPPGAGANVLTF | TRBJ2-6 | TRBV6-2/TRBV6-3 | NA | NA
TGTGCCAGCAACAACAACCGGGCTGGCAATCAGCCCCAGCATTTT | CASNNNRAGNQPQHF | TRBJ1-5 | TRBV2 | NA | NA
TGTGCCAGCAGTTTAGGAGCGGGGACAGGGTTGTGGGATGAGCAGTTCTTC | CASSLGAGTGLWDEQFF | TRBJ2-1 | TRBV12-3/TRBV12-4 | few | TRBD1
TGTGCCACCAGATCTGACAGGGATTACTATGGCTACACCTTC | CATRSDRDYYGYTF | TRBJ1-2 | TRBV15 | NA | TRBD1
TGTGCCAGCAGCCAAGAAACAGGGATGGGACCGGGCAATCAGCCCCAGCATTTT | CASSQETGMGPGNQPQHF | TRBJ1-5 | TRBV4-2 | once | NA
TGTGCCAGCACAGGCGGGAGTAGATATGGCTACACCTTC | CASTGGSRYGYTF | TRBJ1-2 | TRBV12-3/TRBV12-4 | once | NA
TGTGCCAGCAGTTTCCACAGTAGCTCTGGAAACACCATATATTTT | CASSFHSSSGNTIYF | TRBJ1-3 | TRBV12-3/TRBV12-4 | NA | NA
TGTGCCAGCAGTGGGACAGAGAAGACCCAGTACTTC | CASSGTEKTQYF | TRBJ2-5 | TRBV12-3/TRBV12-4 | NA | TRBD1
TGTGCCAGCAGGTTAACGTACAGGGACGGTGGCTACACCTTC | CASRLTYRDGGYTF | TRBJ1-2 | TRBV27 | NA | NA
TGTGCCAGCAGTGGGACAGCCCTTATTGAGACCCAAGAGACCCAGTACTTC | CASSGTALIETQETQYF | TRBJ2-5 | TRBV12-3/TRBV12-4 | NA | TRBD1
TGTGCCATCAGCAGACTTACAGGGGTGAGCACAGATACGCAGTATTTT | CAISRLTGVSTDTQYF | TRBJ2-3 | TRBV15 | NA | TRBD1
TGCGCCAGCCAAGGACAGGGGGCAAATGAGCAGTACTTC | CASQGQGANEQYF | TRBJ2-5 | TRBV5-1 | NA | TRBD1
TGCGCCAGCAGCCAAGACTCGGACAGCTTCTATGGCTACACCTTC | CASSQDSDSFYGYTF | TRBJ1-2 | TRBV4-3 | NA | NA
TGTGCCAGCAGCTTGATCCGGGAGTCGGAGTACACTGAAGCTTTCTTT | CASSLIRESEYTEAFF | TRBJ1-1 | TRBV5-6 | NA | NA
TGCAGTGCTTCCAGGGGGTCCGCTTTGTCTGGGGCCAACGTCCTGACTTTC | CSASRGSALSGANVLTF | TRBJ2-6 | TRBV20-1 | once | TRBD1
TGCGCCAGCAGCGCATCTGACAGGGTTCAAGAGACCCAGTACTTC | CASSASDRVQETQYF | TRBJ2-5 | TRBV4-1 | NA | TRBD1
TGTGCCAGCAGTAGGACCGCCGGGAGGAAGACCCAGTACTTC | CASSRTAGRKTQYF | TRBJ2-5 | TRBV28 | NA | TRBD2
TGCGCCAGCAGCCCAGAGACAGGGAACGGCTATGGCTACACCTTC | CASSPETGNGYGYTF | TRBJ1-2 | TRBV5-1 | few | TRBD1
TGCAGTGCTAGCGGGACTAGCGGGGACCAAGAGACCCAGTTCTTC | CSASGTSGDQETQFF | TRBJ2-1 | TRBV20-1 | NA | TRBD2
TGTGCCAGCATTCTGGTCGGAGCGCAGTATTTT | CASILVGAQYF | TRBJ2-3 | TRBV25-1 | NA | NA
TGTGCCAGCTCACCACTTGTTACCGATCGGTACTTC | CASSPLVTDRYF | TRBJ2-4 | TRBV18 | few | NA
TGTGCCAGCAGTTTACCAGGGGGGTATTCACCCCTCCACTTT | CASSLPGGYSPLHF | TRBJ1-6 | TRBV12-3/TRBV12-4 | few | TRBD1
TGCGCCAGCAGCCTACCCTCGGCCAGGGGGCCCCTATTGGACTATGGCTACACCTTC | CASSLPSARGPLLDYGYTF | TRBJ1-2 | TRBV5-1 | NA | TRBD1
TGTGCCAGCAGTGACGCTGGGGCAGGGGGATACGAGCAGTACTTC | CASSDAGAGGYEQYF | TRBJ2-7 | TRBV6-4 | once | TRBD1
TGCGCCAGCAGCCCGGATACAGGGGGGGGCTACACCTTC | CASSPDTGGGYTF | TRBJ1-2 | TRBV5-1 | NA | TRBD1
TGTGCCAGCAGCCCCAGGGGGCATTACTATGGCTACACCTTC | CASSPRGHYYGYTF | TRBJ1-2 | TRBV7-2 | few | TRBD1
TGCAGTGTTAGGACAAGAATCTACGAGCAGTACTTC | CSVRTRIYEQYF | TRBJ2-7 | TRBV20-1 | NA | NA
TGTGCCAGCAGCCCAGAAAAGGGGGACCAGTACTTC | CASSPEKGDQYF | TRBJ2-5 | TRBV2 | NA | NA
TGTGCCAGCAGCTCAAGACTAGCGGGACCTAGCACAGATACGCAGTATTTT | CASSSRLAGPSTDTQYF | TRBJ2-3 | TRBV11-2 | few | TRBD2
TGTGCCAGCAGGGGGGACAGCCGTCCACCCTATGGCTACACCTTC | CASRGDSRPPYGYTF | TRBJ1-2 | TRBV6-5 | NA | TRBD1
TGTGCCAGCAGTTACTCGATATCTCGGGTAACAGGGCGCACAGATACGCAGTATTTT | CASSYSISRVTGRTDTQYF | TRBJ2-3 | TRBV6-5 | NA | NA
TGTGCCAGCAGCACCCCGGGACAAATTACAGATACGCAGTATTTT | CASSTPGQITDTQYF | TRBJ2-3 | TRBV7-6 | NA | NA
TGTGCCAGCTCTCGCACAGGGGGCACCAAAAACATTCAGTACTTC | CASSRTGGTKNIQYF | TRBJ2-4 | TRBV27 | NA | TRBD1
TGTGCCAGCAGCCCTCCGTGGGGGGGGAGGATGGGCTATGGCTACACCTTC | CASSPPWGGRMGYGYTF | TRBJ1-2 | TRBV7-2 | NA | NA
TGTGCCAGCAGCTCCCCGACTAGCGGGGCTCATACGCAGTATTTT | CASSSPTSGAHTQYF | TRBJ2-3 | TRBV7-2 | NA | TRBD2
TGTGCCAGCAGCTTAGGTTCGGGCTGGATCGACACAGATACGCAGTATTTT | CASSLGSGWIDTDTQYF | TRBJ2-3 | TRBV11-2 | NA | NA
TGTGCCAGCAGCAGAGGGGGGACAATCAATGAGCAGTTCTTC | CASSRGGTINEQFF | TRBJ2-1 | TRBV7-2 | NA | NA
TGCGCCAGCAGCCTGACTAGCATCAAAAACATTCAGTACTTC | CASSLTSIKNIQYF | TRBJ2-4 | TRBV5-1 | few | TRBD2
TGCAGTGCTAGCCTAGCGGGGGGCCCTTACGAGCAGTACTTC | CSASLAGGPYEQYF | TRBJ2-7 | TRBV20-1 | few | TRBD2
TGTGCCAGCAGACGACAGGGGGCAACCAAAAACATTCAGTACTTC | CASRRQGATKNIQYF | TRBJ2-4 | TRBV2 | NA | TRBD1